The T cell receptor (beta chain) under discussion was sequenced for a study of T cell repertoires in cytomegalovirus infection. Looking at the study overall: Indications of both CMV infection and matching HLA type were provided by public TCR beta signatures.

This clonotype was observed a few times. What it binds is unknown. TCRdb analysed the reads with MiXCR anew, one entry per CDR3 protein. The sample consists of about 63,000 distinct CDR3 sequences, 20% of them appearing once. The sample in question was CD8+ T cells from cultured PBMCs, obtained from culture after CMV antigen stimulation. The source of this sequence is a human donor in good health (CMV status not recorded). Some clones in this sample may be carry-over from other donors' samples.

Here the CDR3 reads CASSLDGTVNTEAFF. CDR3 DNA sequence: TGTGCCAGCAGCTTAGACGGGACAGTAAACACTGAAGCTTTCTTT. The chain links TRBV7-8 to TRBJ1-1, with 7 bases matching TRBD1. The CDR3 totals 15 residues. The germline V gene encodes CDR1 SGHVS and CDR2 FQNEAQ. After removal of 1 base from V and 2 bases from J, the junction contained 4 bases not matched to a gene.